What follows is one T cell receptor (beta chain) and its context. It lacks a known antigen. Per-base qualities were not stored, and no clone one base away is much larger. Measured from the cysteine to the phenylalanine, the CDR3 is 16 residues long. Here the CDR3 DNA is all that survives: 48 bases in frame from base 1. CDR1 and CDR2 were assigned from the germline V gene as SGHDT and YYEEEE. The V end gives up 6 bases and the J end 10 bases, leaving 14 bases in the junction not matched to a gene. Explained via the paper, the time point label denotes: baseline before first vaccination. Vaccinee samples were obtained from the UK trials COV001 and COV002, which included a single-blind randomized controlled phase 2/3 trial of AZD1222 (ChAdOx1 nCoV-19) in healthy adults. Trial participant PBMC samples were collected at day 0 and day 28 after the second dose for TCRbeta chain sequencing. This entry belongs to a study of T cell responses to AZD1222 COVID-19 vaccine listed by TCRdb under 2021. Background on the whole study: AZD1222 recipients whose second dose came at about 4 weeks and those whose second dose came at about 12 weeks were combined into one group, since spike-specific TCR depth and breadth did not differ between the two schedules. Trial participants were enrolled into age subgroups of 18-55, 56-69 and 70-plus years, which contained 148, 28 and 57 TCR-sequenced participants, respectively. TCR sequencing covered 233 trial participants: about 210 given two doses of AZD1222 and some 25 given two doses of MenACWY control vaccine. Points the paper makes about the study in general: Spike-specific TCR breadth and depth rose significantly after two AZD1222 doses compared with day 0 and with MenACWY recipients. Conclusions about previously exposed vaccinees were limited because only a handful of AZD1222 recipients were SARS-CoV-2 seropositive at baseline. Because no day 14 peak-response samples were available, the repertoires could be characterized only after the peak T cell response. In the small 56-69-year group, the increase in depth fell short of significance, most likely because of low power. Most participants were white British and females outnumbered males, and the authors suggested that clonal diversity may have been underestimated. Vaccine-associated CD4 TCRs spanned the whole spike protein, with dominant responses in regions 160-218 and 743-854. Reportedly, almost half of the unique spike-specific TCRs recognized epitopes lying outside the regions that are mutated in the B.1.351 and B.1.1.7 variants.

The CDR3 regions of human TCRbeta chains were subjected to immunosequencing. Processing in the source paper ran as follows. Repertoire TCRs were matched against a reference library of SARS-CoV-2-specific TCRs generated with the MIRA antigen-specificity platform. Breadth was defined as the fraction of unique TCRs that were SARS-CoV-2-associated. Depth was defined as the fraction of total T cells that were SARS-CoV-2-associated. Using the MIRA data, each spike-specific TCR was assigned both to the spike region to which the TCR was reactive and to a CD4 or CD8 class. Log10-transformed breadth and depth values were compared by one-way ANOVA with Sidak's multiple comparisons tests. TCRdb re-hosts the immuneACCESS table, in-frame sequences only. Its copies lack some clones; in the studies checked, an unresolved V gene accounts for under half of them, and the cause for the rest is not known. D and trimming were read from the DNA, whereas the V and J calls and clone size are those reported in that table. For this sample there are roughly 150,000 clones; around nine tenths appear just once. Around 1.6% of the sample goes to the ten largest clones.

Material: peripheral blood, obtained on day 0 of AZD1222 vaccination. This clonotype originated in an adult in good health. Recombination joined TRBV5-6 with TRBJ1-6, and 9 junction bases match TRBD1. The nucleotide sequence is TGTGCCAGCATCAAACTCGGGGGGACAGGGAACTCACCCCTCCACTTT. It translates to CASIKLGGTGNSPLHF.